This is a list of T cell receptor beta chains from one sample in a study of resident and recirculating memory T cells in vitiligo. The repertoire was sequenced with immunoSEQ multiplex PCR; TCRdb's copy has only in-frame clones and lacks some. The sample consists of about 42,000 clones, around 90% of them appearing once. The specimen was blood. The receptors come from a male donor with vitiligo. Each CDR3 is given with its conserved first and last residue. D genes are given only for firm matches. Size is omitted from some rows. Given values are once, few, many or a class for expanded clones.

D gene	V gene	CDR3 length	J gene	clone size	CDR3 DNA	CDR3 protein
NA	TRBV30	13	TRBJ1-1	NA	TGTGCCTGGAGTCGCGGTGCGAACACTGAAGCTTTCTTT	CAWSRGANTEAFF
TRBD2	TRBV9	13	TRBJ2-3	once	TGTGCCAGCGGTAGCGGGAGCACAGATACGCAGTATTTT	CASGSGSTDTQYF
NA	TRBV29-1	11	TRBJ2-7	NA	TGCAGCGTTGAAGACACAGGCGAGCAGTACTTC	CSVEDTGEQYF
NA	TRBV25-1	13	TRBJ2-7	NA	TGTGCCAGCAGAGAGACAGATTCCTACGAGCAGTACTTC	CASRETDSYEQYF
NA	TRBV4-2	14	TRBJ1-1	once	TGTGCCAGCAGCCAAGATTCCCAGGTCGGTCGGGCTTTCTTT	CASSQDSQVGRAFF
NA	TRBV5-3	15	TRBJ1-2	NA	TGTGCCAGAAGCTTGGGAGGGCTGCCTCTTTGCGGCTACACCTTC	CARSLGGLPLCGYTF
NA	TRBV5-1	17	TRBJ1-1	NA	TGCGCCAGCCAGCAGCAGCCCCAGGGTGCAGAGAAGGCTGAAGCTTTCTTT	CASQQQPQGAEKAEAFF
NA	TRBV27	16	TRBJ2-2	NA	TGTGCCAGCAGCCCCGCCCGACAGGACTACACCGGGGAGCTGTTTTTT	CASSPARQDYTGELFF
NA	TRBV10-3	13	TRBJ1-2	NA	TGTGCCATCAGTGTCTCGGGAATGGATGGCTACACCTTC	CAISVSGMDGYTF
NA	TRBV7-2	16	TRBJ1-3	NA	TGTGCCAGCAGCTTAGGATCGAGAGGGACTGGAAACACCATATATTTT	CASSLGSRGTGNTIYF
NA	TRBV7-3	13	TRBJ2-1	NA	TGTGCCAGCAGCTTAAAGTTGAGCAATGAGCAGTTCTTC	CASSLKLSNEQFF
TRBD1	TRBV4-1	15	TRBJ2-7	NA	TGCGCCAGCAGCCCGACCGGGACAGGGTACTACGAGCAGTACTTC	CASSPTGTGYYEQYF
TRBD1	TRBV5-1	14	TRBJ2-1	NA	TGCGCCAGTCGGACAGGGAGCTCCTACAATGAGCAGTTCTTC	CASRTGSSYNEQFF
TRBD1	TRBV7-2	16	TRBJ1-1	NA	TGTGCCAGCAGCTTAGGACAGGGGAGGTGGAGGACTGAAGCTTTCTTT	CASSLGQGRWRTEAFF